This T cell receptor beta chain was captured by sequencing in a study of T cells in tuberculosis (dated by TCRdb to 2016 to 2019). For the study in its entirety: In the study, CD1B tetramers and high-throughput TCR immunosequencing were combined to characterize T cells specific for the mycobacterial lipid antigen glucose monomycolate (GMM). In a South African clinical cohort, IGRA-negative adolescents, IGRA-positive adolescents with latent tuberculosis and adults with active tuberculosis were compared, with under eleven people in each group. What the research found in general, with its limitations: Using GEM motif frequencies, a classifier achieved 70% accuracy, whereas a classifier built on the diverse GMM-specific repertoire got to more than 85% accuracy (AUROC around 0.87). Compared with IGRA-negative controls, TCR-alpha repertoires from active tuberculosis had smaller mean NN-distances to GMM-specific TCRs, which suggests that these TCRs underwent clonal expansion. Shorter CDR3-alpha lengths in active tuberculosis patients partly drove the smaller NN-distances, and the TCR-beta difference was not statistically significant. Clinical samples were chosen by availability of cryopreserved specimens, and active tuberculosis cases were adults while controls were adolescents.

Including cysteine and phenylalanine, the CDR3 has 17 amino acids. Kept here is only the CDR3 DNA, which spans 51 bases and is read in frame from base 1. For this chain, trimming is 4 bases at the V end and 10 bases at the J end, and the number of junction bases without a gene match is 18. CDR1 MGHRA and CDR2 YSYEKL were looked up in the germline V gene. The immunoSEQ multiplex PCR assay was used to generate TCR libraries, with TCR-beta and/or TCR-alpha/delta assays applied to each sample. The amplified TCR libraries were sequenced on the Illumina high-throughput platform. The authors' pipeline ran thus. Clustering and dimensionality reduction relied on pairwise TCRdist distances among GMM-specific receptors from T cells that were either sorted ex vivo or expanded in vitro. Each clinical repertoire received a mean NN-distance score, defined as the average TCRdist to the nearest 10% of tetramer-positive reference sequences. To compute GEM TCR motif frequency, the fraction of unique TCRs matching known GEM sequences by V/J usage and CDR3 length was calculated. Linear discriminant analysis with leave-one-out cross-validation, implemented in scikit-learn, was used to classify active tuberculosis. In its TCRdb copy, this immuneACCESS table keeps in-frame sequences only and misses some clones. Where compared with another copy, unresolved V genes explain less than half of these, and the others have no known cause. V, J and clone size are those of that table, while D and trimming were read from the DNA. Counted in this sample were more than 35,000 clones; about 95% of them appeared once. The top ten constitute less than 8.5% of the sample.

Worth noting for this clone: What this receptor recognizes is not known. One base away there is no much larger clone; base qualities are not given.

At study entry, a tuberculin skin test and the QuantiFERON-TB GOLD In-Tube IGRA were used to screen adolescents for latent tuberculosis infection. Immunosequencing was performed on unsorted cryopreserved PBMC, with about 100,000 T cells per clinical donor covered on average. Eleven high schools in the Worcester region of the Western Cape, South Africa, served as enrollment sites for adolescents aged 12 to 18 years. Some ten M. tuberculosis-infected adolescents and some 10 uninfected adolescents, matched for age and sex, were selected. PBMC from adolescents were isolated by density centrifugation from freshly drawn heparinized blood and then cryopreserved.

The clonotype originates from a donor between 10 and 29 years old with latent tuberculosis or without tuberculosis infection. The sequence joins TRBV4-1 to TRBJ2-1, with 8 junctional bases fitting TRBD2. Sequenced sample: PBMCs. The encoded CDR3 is CASSRSMGAGGQDEQFF. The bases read TGCGCCAGCAGCCGTTCTATGGGGGCGGGAGGCCAGGACGAGCAGTTCTTC.